This record looks at one T cell receptor (beta chain) sequence and its context. This sample was included in a study of blood T cell repertoires in COVID-19. Overall study: Acute and convalescent COVID-19 samples came from the United States, Italy and Spain. From T cells, B-cell-depleted T cells, or PBMCs came the material, which was cDNA or gDNA.

Under the authors' procedure: Amplifying reference gene primers gave estimates of nucleated cell counts. Assay used: immunoSEQ multiplex PCR; TCRdb lists only in-frame clones, some missing. V and J calls and clone size are those listed in that table; D and trimming were worked out from the DNA. This table has 250,000 to 300,000 clones, about 87% appearing once. Seattle researchers signed up patients amid active infection and tracked them longitudinally. The sequenced material came from peripheral blood. The clonotype was recovered from a woman in her 70s with COVID-19, enrolled during active disease.

Here the CDR3 reads CAWSAGRSYYEQYF. CDR3 sequence (DNA): TGTGCCTGGAGCGCAGGCCGCAGCTACTACGAGCAGTACTTC. V gene TRBV30 combines with J gene TRBJ2-7; no firm D call. CDR3 length: 14 amino acids. The V gene's germline CDR1 is GTSNPN and CDR2 SVGIG (reference sequence). The V gene lost 3 bases and the J gene lost 3 bases, with 15 bases spanning the gap.